This entry lists 4 T cell receptor beta chains sequenced from one sample in a study of blood T cells in healthy people across ages. Next came a second PCR, run for roughly 6 to 11 cycles, which used a sample-barcoded 5' primer along with a J-beta primer mix. TCRdb reprocessed the 5' RACE reads with MiXCR, giving one entry per CDR3 protein. Of just over 1 million distinct CDR3 sequences in the sample, 40% to 50% were seen once. The sample was blood. The origin of the receptors is a woman in her fifties or sixties in good health.

The sample holds a few counts of this clonotype. The chain joins TRBV7-9 to TRBJ2-7, with D maybe TRBD1 (6 bases). CDR3 length: 17 amino acids. The V end was cut by 5 bases, the J end by 4 bases, with 24 bases between. Germline-derived CDR1 and CDR2 are SEHNR and FQNEAQ (reference sequence). The CDR3 DNA reads as TGTGCCAGCAGCAACCCAGGGGCGGCAGGGTCCCTATACGAGCAGTACTTC. It encodes CASSNPGAAGSLYEQYF.

Regarding this clonotype: A junction boundary mismatches the germline segment, possibly from a read error. The J gene is TRBJ2-7, the V gene TRBV28; D is tentatively TRBD1 or TRBD2 (5 bases each). Germline V gene data show CDR1 as MDHEN and CDR2 as SYDVKM. This CDR3 is built from 15 residues. The CDR3 reads CTSSAPGTPPYEQYF. The CDR3 nucleotides read TGTACCAGCAGTGCCCCCGGGACGCCCCCCTACGAGCAGTACTTC. Filled out from reference TRBV28 and TRBJ2-7, the complete variable domain reads DVKVTQSSRYLVKRTGEKVFLECVQDMDHENMFWYRQDPGLGLRLIYFSYDVKMKEKGDIPEGYSVSREKKERFSLILESASTNQTSMYLCTSSAPGTPPYEQYFGPGTRLTVT.

In this sample, this clonotype turned up a few times. The chain employs TRBV12-3 or TRBV12-4 and TRBJ2-3; TRBD1 matches at 8 bases. CDR3 size: 14 residues. V gave up 5 bases and J gave up 2 bases; unmatched junction bases: 3. The CDR3 loop is CASSPGQVTDTQYF. The CDR3 DNA sequence: TGTGCCAGCAGTCCGGGACAGGTCACAGATACGCAGTATTTT.

The chain has TRBV6-1 and TRBJ1-1, with 8 bases aligning to TRBD1. Germline V gene sequence: CDR1 MNHNS, CDR2 SASEGT. The CDR3 runs to 17 residues. After removal of 6 bases from V and 1 base from J, the junction contained 13 bases not matched to a gene. CDR3 nucleotide sequence: TGTGCCAGCAGCTTTGATCCAGGGGGCGGTGGGAACACTGAAGCTTTCTTT. Its protein product is CASSFDPGGGGNTEAFF.